These 29 T cell receptor beta chains share one sample of origin, sequenced in a study of T cell changes during pregnancy in multiple sclerosis. Only in-frame clones appear in the TCRdb table, and some are missing; sequencing was by immunoSEQ multiplex PCR. The sample lists 90,000 or so clones, 92% occurring once. The sequenced sample was peripheral blood, obtained in the first trimester of pregnancy. Receptors originate from a female donor with multiple sclerosis, enrolled in a pregnancy study.

This sequence joins TRBV29-1 and TRBJ2-3; possible D gene TRBD1, 5 bases. This CDR3 has 13 residues. V gave up 7 bases and J gave up 1 base, with 12 bases separating them. Germline assignment: CDR1 SQVTM and CDR2 ANQGSEA. The CDR3 region has the DNA TGCAGCGCCCCCGTAGGGGGCACAGATACGCAGTATTTT. As protein: CSAPVGGTDTQYF.

CDR3 protein: CASGLVLAGATVPEQFF. CDR3 DNA: TGTGCTAGTGGTTTGGTACTAGCGGGAGCAACGGTCCCTGAGCAGTTCTTC. This chain links TRBV12-5 with TRBJ2-1; 11 bases match TRBD2. CDR3 length equals 17 residues. The V gene's germline CDR1 is LGHNT and CDR2 FRNRAP. V gave up 0 bases and J gave up 9 bases; unmatched junction bases: 10.

This rearrangement joins TRBV28 to TRBJ2-5; TRBD2 matches 7 bases. Germline CDR1 and CDR2: MDHEN and SYDVKM. With 2 bases clipped from V and 5 bases from J, the junction kept 8 bases outside the gene matches. This CDR3 is built from 15 residues. The CDR3 here is CASSLRGRADETQYF. DNA of the CDR3: TGTGCCAGCAGTTTACGAGGGAGGGCGGATGAGACCCAGTACTTC.

The V and J genes are TRBV7-9 and TRBJ2-7; tentative D call: TRBD1 (6 bases). The CDR3 is 17 residues long. Germline V gene data show CDR1 as SEHNR and CDR2 as FQNEAQ (reference sequence). V was clipped by 4 bases and J by 1 base, with 20 bases between them. This chain's CDR3 is CASSSPALGGSSYEQYF. The DNA for the CDR3 is TGTGCCAGCAGCTCCCCCGCCTTAGGGGGATCTTCCTACGAGCAGTACTTC.

The chain recombines TRBV30 with TRBJ2-1; the D gene is possibly TRBD2 (5 bases). With 2 bases removed from V and 10 bases from J, the gap between germline ends came to 9 bases. The CDR3 runs to 11 residues. Looked up from germline, CDR1 is GTSNPN and CDR2 is SVGIG (reference sequence). In nucleotides, the CDR3 is TGTGCCTGGAGTCCAGAGGGAGAGCAGTTCTTC. Residues: CAWSPEGEQFF.

This rearrangement joins TRBV9 to TRBJ2-3; 13 bases line up with TRBD2. The CDR3 sequence is 17 residues long. The V segment lost 3 bases and the J segment 4 bases; nucleotides outside the gene matches: 8. Germline values: CDR1 SGDLS, CDR2 YYNGEE. The CDR3 loop reads CASSGGLAGVVPDTQYF. In DNA form, the CDR3 reads TGTGCCAGCAGCGGAGGACTAGCGGGAGTCGTTCCAGATACGCAGTATTTT.

V usage is TRBV27 and J usage is TRBJ1-1, with 10 bases identical to TRBD1. V lost 6 bases, J lost 5 bases, and 6 bases stayed unmatched. The V gene's germline CDR1 is MNHEY and CDR2 SMNVEV (reference sequence). CDR3 length: 14 amino acids. The CDR3 spells CASSRDRGLTEAFF. The CDR3, as DNA: TGTGCCAGCAGCCGGGACAGGGGTTTAACTGAAGCTTTCTTT.

The J gene is TRBJ1-5, the V gene TRBV28; no clear D. CDR3 size: 14 residues. V lost 3 bases to trimming and J lost 5 bases, with 11 bases between them. Germline-derived CDR1 and CDR2 are MDHEN and SYDVKM. The CDR3 is CASSFNSGHQPQHF. CDR3 DNA sequence: TGTGCCAGCAGTTTTAATAGCGGCCATCAGCCCCAGCATTTT.

The chain links TRBV5-1 to TRBJ2-3, with D perhaps TRBD2 (6 bases). The germline gives CDR1 SGHRS, CDR2 YFSETQ. The CDR3 is 14 amino acids. V was clipped by 4 bases and J by 2 bases, with 11 bases between them. CDR3 protein: CASSPGGATDTQYF. In DNA, the CDR3 is TGCGCCAGCAGCCCAGGCGGGGCCACAGATACGCAGTATTTT.

The chain carries TRBV6-6 and TRBJ1-3; no firm D call. V was clipped by 8 bases and J by 3 bases, with 11 bases between them. CDR1 is MNHNY and CDR2 is SVGAGI in the germline V gene (reference sequence). The CDR3 sequence is 13 residues long. CDR3 protein: CASRPTGGNTIYF. The CDR3 coding sequence is TGTGCCAGCCGTCCGACGGGTGGAAACACCATATATTTT.

V and J are TRBV6-1 and TRBJ1-3; a weak D match, TRBD1 (5 bases). Between the trimmed V and J ends, which lost 2 bases and 1 base, there was a span of 15 bases. CDR1 and CDR2 from the germline V gene are MNHNS and SASEGT. This CDR3 region has 17 residues. CDR3 nucleotides: TGTGCCAGCAGTGAAAGGGGAGCGGGGGGATCTGGAAACACCATATATTTT. It encodes CASSERGAGGSGNTIYF.

The chain joins TRBV10-2 to TRBJ1-1; D perhaps matches TRBD1 (5 bases). Germline CDR1 is WSHSY and CDR2 is SAAADI. V lost 5 bases to trimming and J lost 6 bases, with 10 bases between them. This CDR3 has 12 amino acids. The CDR3 is CASSIGAAEAFF. As DNA, the CDR3 is TGCGCCAGCAGTATAGGGGCAGCTGAAGCTTTCTTT.

This rearrangement joins TRBV4-3 to TRBJ2-1; 8 positions match TRBD2. With V trimmed by 0 bases and J by 6 bases, 16 bases remained unmatched. Germline CDR1 reads LGHNA; CDR2 reads YSLEER. The length of the CDR3 is 19 residues. DNA for the CDR3: TGCGCCAGCAGCCAAGATAGGAAAAGCGGGAGATTTCCCGGCAATGAGCAGTTCTTC. Amino acids: CASSQDRKSGRFPGNEQFF.

J is TRBJ1-3 and V is TRBV4-2; weak D call: TRBD1 (5 bases). The CDR3 extends over 14 amino acids. Germline-derived CDR1 and CDR2 are LGHNA and YNFKEQ. Trimming stripped 5 bases from V and 0 bases from J, with 8 bases between. The CDR3 sequence is CASSTQDSGNTIYF. As DNA, the CDR3 is TGTGCCAGCAGCACACAGGACTCTGGAAACACCATATATTTT.

The chain couples TRBV5-1 to TRBJ2-3; D gene ambiguous. This CDR3 region has 11 residues. Deletions cut 7 bases from V and 2 bases from J, with 5 bases between. The germline CDR1 and CDR2 sequences are SGHRS and YFSETQ. The CDR3 region has the DNA TGCGCCAGCCGAGACACAGATACGCAGTATTTT. Translated: CASRDTDTQYF.

CDR3 DNA: TGTGCCAGCAGTCTCCTTATAGGACTCTCTGGGGCCAACGTCCTGACTTTC. Translated, it gives CASSLLIGLSGANVLTF. V usage is TRBV27 and J usage is TRBJ2-6; D may be TRBD2 (5 bases). Trimming removed 5 bases at V and 0 bases at J, with 14 bases between. Germline V gene lookup returns CDR1 MNHEY and CDR2 SMNVEV (reference sequence). This CDR3 contains 17 residues.

V usage is TRBV5-1 and J usage is TRBJ2-7; a weak D match, TRBD2 (6 bases). This CDR3 has 14 amino acids. CDR1 SGHRS and CDR2 YFSETQ come from the germline V gene. The ends were cut back, 0 bases at V and 12 bases at J, with 19 bases in the middle. CDR3 DNA sequence: TGCGCCAGCAGCTTGGAGGGACTCTCCTACGAGTCGTACTTC. This codes for CASSLEGLSYESYF. The full variable domain, rest sourced from reference TRBV5-1 and TRBJ2-7, is KAGVTQTPRYLIKTRGQQVTLSCSPISGHRSVSWYQQTPGQGLQFLFEYFSETQRNKGNFPGRFSGRQFSNSRSEMNVSTLELGDSALYLCASSLEGLSYESYFGPGTRLTVT.

The chain joins TRBV11-2 to TRBJ2-7; no clear D. Germline V lookup: CDR1 SGHAT, CDR2 FQNNGV. The CDR3 covers 15 residues. V lost 1 base and J lost 2, with 12 bases in between. The CDR3 DNA reads as TGTGCCAGCAGCTTAGTCCCGCTTTCGGCCTACGAGCAGTACTTC. Amino acid sequence: CASSLVPLSAYEQYF.

This chain uses TRBV6-5 with TRBJ2-2; the match to TRBD2 covers 11 bases. The CDR3 totals 15 residues. V trimming: 9 bases; J trimming: 7 bases; junction bases outside the gene matches: 10. Germline V gives CDR1 MNHEY, CDR2 SVGAGI. Here the CDR3 reads CASNSGRAGNGELFF. As DNA, the CDR3 is TGTGCCAGTAATAGCGGGAGGGCCGGGAACGGGGAGCTGTTTTTT.

The chain employs TRBV11-2 and TRBJ1-4; 8 bases are shared with TRBD1. This CDR3 is built from 17 residues. Per the germline V gene, CDR1 is SGHAT and CDR2 is FQNNGV. J gave up 2 bases and V 2 bases, and 7 bases lay outside the gene matches. CDR3 sequence: CASSLKPRGPTNEKLFF. CDR3 DNA sequence: TGTGCCAGCAGCTTAAAACCCAGGGGGCCGACTAATGAAAAACTGTTTTTT.

V and J are TRBV30 and TRBJ2-7, with D perhaps TRBD2 (6 bases). The germline V and J ends were trimmed by 2 bases and 1 base, with 12 bases remaining between them. Germline V gene lookup returns CDR1 GTSNPN and CDR2 SVGIG (reference sequence). The CDR3 length is 14 residues. CDR3 region: CAWSSPGGSYEQYF. CDR3 nucleotides: TGTGCCTGGAGTTCCCCCGGGGGTTCCTACGAGCAGTACTTC.

The chain employs TRBV2 and TRBJ2-7; tentative D call: TRBD2 (5 bases). Germline CDR1 and CDR2: SNHLY and FYNNEI. The CDR3 has 14 residues. The V end lost 7 bases, the J end lost 4 bases, and 17 bases lay between the germline ends. The CDR3 is CASIENPRGYEQYF. CDR3 nucleotide sequence: TGTGCCAGCATAGAGAACCCTCGGGGATACGAGCAGTACTTC.

V usage is TRBV7-9 and J usage is TRBJ1-1, with D perhaps matching TRBD1 (6 bases). Trimming pared 4 bases from V and 7 bases from J, leaving 28 bases between. Germline V gives CDR1 SEHNR, CDR2 FQNEAQ (reference sequence). This CDR3 has 18 residues. The CDR3 DNA sequence: TGTGCCAGCAGCTGGGGGGGGGCGGAGAGTTATGGGGCTGGTGAAGCTTTCTTT. This gives the protein CASSWGGAESYGAGEAFF. The variable domain in full, with the rest retrieved from reference TRBV7-9 and TRBJ1-1, is DTGVSQNPRHKITKRGQNVTFRCDPISEHNRLYWYRQTLGQGPEFLTYFQNEAQLEKSRLLSDRFSAERPKGSFSTLEIQRTEQGDSAMYLCASSWGGAESYGAGEAFFGQGTRLTVV.

The rearrangement uses TRBV5-1 and TRBJ2-4; D might be TRBD1 (5 bases). The CDR3 covers 16 residues. The germline CDR1 and CDR2 sequences are SGHRS and YFSETQ. Trimming stripped 0 bases from V and 2 bases from J, with 12 bases between. The DNA of the CDR3 is TGCGCCAGCAGCTTGGGGCAGGGTGAGACCAAAAACATTCAGTACTTC. Amino acid sequence: CASSLGQGETKNIQYF.

The V gene is TRBV5-5, the J gene TRBJ1-3; D remains unclear. This CDR3 has 12 residues. CDR1 SGHKS and CDR2 YYEKEE come from the germline V gene (reference sequence). Deletions cut 1 base from V and 12 bases from J, with 11 bases between. CDR3 DNA: TGTGCCAGCAGCTTGCGGGAAACAGACATATATTTT. As protein: CASSLRETDIYF.

V usage is TRBV6-6 and J usage is TRBJ2-7; maybe TRBD1 (6 bases). This CDR3 is built from 16 residues. The V gene's germline CDR1 is MNHNY and CDR2 SVGAGI (reference sequence). The V gene lost 5 bases and the J gene lost 6 bases, with 23 bases spanning the gap. In DNA, the CDR3 is TGTGCCAGCAGTACCGGACAGAGTTTGACCCAGGTCGAGCAGTACTTC. This gives the protein CASSTGQSLTQVEQYF.

The rearrangement links TRBV7-8 to TRBJ2-7, with 9 positions matching TRBD1. The germline V gene encodes CDR1 SGHVS and CDR2 FQNEAQ. V shed 5 bases, J shed 5 bases, and the junction held 10 bases outside the gene matches. The CDR3 sequence is 15 residues long. In DNA form, the CDR3 reads TGTGCCAGCAGCCCCGGGGACAGGGTCAAGCACGAGCAGTACTTC. Amino acids: CASSPGDRVKHEQYF.

The chain couples TRBV11-1 to TRBJ2-3, with TRBD2 matching over 9 bases. J was trimmed by 1 base and V by 5 bases; bases with no gene match: 13. The CDR3 sequence is 18 residues long. The germline CDR1 and CDR2 sequences are SGHAT and FQDESV (reference sequence). As DNA, the CDR3 is TGTGCCAGCAGCCCAATAGTAGCGGGACTAGCTGGCACAGATACGCAGTATTTT. This gives the protein CASSPIVAGLAGTDTQYF.

The chain's CDR3 is CAISAGVDSYEQYF. CDR3 nucleotide sequence: TGTGCCATCAGCGCAGGGGTTGACTCCTACGAGCAGTACTTC. V gene TRBV10-3 combines with J gene TRBJ2-7; D might be TRBD1 (6 bases). CDR1 and CDR2 from the germline V gene are ENHRY and SYGVKD. The CDR3 consists of 14 residues. Trimming took off 6 bases at V and 0 bases at J, with 12 bases between the two ends.